This T cell receptor beta chain comes out of a study of molecular identifiers for immune sequencing clone quantification. Turning to the study itself: Replicate runs used RNA from about 20,000 or 100,000 naive CD8 cells, which was split five ways into aliquots, and four of those aliquots were then sequenced.

A CD8+CD4-CCR7+CD45RA+ gate was used to sort naive CD8 T cells. MiXCR, run by TCRdb on the PCR reads, gives a single entry per CDR3 protein. The sample yields some 40,000 distinct CDR3 sequences, roughly 20% seen once. Trimming pared 5 bases from V and 2 bases from J, leaving 26 bases between. CDR3 length equals 19 residues. The TCR sequence derives from a human donor in good health. Some libraries in this study had Jurkat cell RNA spiked in. This chain joins TRBV12-3 or TRBV12-4 and TRBJ2-3; D is unclear. The sequencing input was naive CD8+ T cells from blood, with Jurkat cell RNA spiked in. The subset: FACS-sorted CD8+CD4-CCR7+CD45RA+ naive T cells. Here the CDR3 DNA reads TGTGCCAGCAGTCCCCTCAGAAAGCCCGTAAGGAAAACCACAGATACGCAGTATTTT. This translates into CASSPLRKPVRKTTDTQYF.